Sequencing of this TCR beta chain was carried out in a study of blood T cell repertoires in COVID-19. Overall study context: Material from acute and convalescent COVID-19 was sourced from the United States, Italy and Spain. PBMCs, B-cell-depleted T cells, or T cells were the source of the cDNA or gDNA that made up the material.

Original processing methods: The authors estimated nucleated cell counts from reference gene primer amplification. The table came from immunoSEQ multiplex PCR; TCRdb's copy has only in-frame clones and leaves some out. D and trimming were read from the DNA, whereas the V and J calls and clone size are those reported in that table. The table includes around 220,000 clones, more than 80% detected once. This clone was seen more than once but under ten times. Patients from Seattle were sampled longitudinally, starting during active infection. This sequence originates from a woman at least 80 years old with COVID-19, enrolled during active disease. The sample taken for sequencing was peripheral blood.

CDR3 residues: CASSISLQGARNSPLHF. The CDR3 DNA reads as TGTGCCAGTAGTATATCCCTACAGGGGGCGAGGAATTCACCCCTCCACTTT. V usage is TRBV19 and J usage is TRBJ1-6, with 9 bases identical to TRBD1. The V segment lost 2 bases and the J segment 7 bases; nucleotides outside the gene matches: 9. This CDR3 has 17 residues. Germline-derived CDR1 and CDR2 are LNHDA and SQIVND (reference sequence).